The rows below give T cell receptor beta chains drawn from one sample of a study of molecular identifiers for immune sequencing clone quantification. TCRdb re-analysed the PCR reads in MiXCR, keeping a single row per CDR3 protein. The sample lists 45,000 to 65,000 distinct CDR3 sequences, 25% seen once, with about 2% in the top ten. The material sequenced was naive CD8+ T cells from blood, with Jurkat cell RNA spiked in. Every receptor here comes from a human donor in good health. Some libraries in this study had Jurkat cell RNA spiked in. The CDR3 runs from the conserved cysteine through the conserved F or W. A D gene is named only where the DNA matches it firmly.

D: TRBD2
V: TRBV19
CDR3: CASKRLAGGIEQFF

D: NA
V: TRBV4-1
CDR3: CASSQDTALAVHF

D: TRBD2
V: TRBV12-3/TRBV12-4
CDR3: CASSRGSGGVYNEQFF

D: NA
V: TRBV4-1
CDR3: CASSQTGSGAFF

D: NA
V: TRBV27
CDR3: CACSVRDSYEQYF

D: NA
V: TRBV6-4
CDR3: CANSGAMDTEAFF

D: NA
V: TRBV28
CDR3: CASSPDGLVNTEAFF

D: NA
V: TRBV28
CDR3: CASSLWTEISNQPQHF

D: NA
V: TRBV7-9
CDR3: CASSQGGLTYQETQYF

D: NA
V: TRBV5-8
CDR3: CASSLAPGGSFISYEQYF

D: NA
V: TRBV7-2
CDR3: CASSLQRNFQETQYF

D: NA
V: TRBV28
CDR3: CASSPPGQLMNTEAFF

D: NA
V: TRBV27
CDR3: CASSLRRSAEAFF

D: TRBD1
V: TRBV7-9
CDR3: CASSSSFRTGGPTNEKLFF

D: NA
V: TRBV14
CDR3: CASSQDYTDTQYF

D: NA
V: TRBV28
CDR3: CASSFGVEQYF

D: NA
V: TRBV7-2
CDR3: CASSPLAENSNQPQHF

D: TRBD2
V: TRBV9
CDR3: CASSVMAGGPTDTQYF

D: TRBD2
V: TRBV5-6
CDR3: CASSKSTSGGPTDTQYF

D: NA
V: TRBV5-4
CDR3: CASSPDRWETQYF

D: TRBD2
V: TRBV7-2
CDR3: CASSPTLAGAYEQYF

D: NA
V: TRBV6-2/TRBV6-3
CDR3: CASSYSKGQYF

D: TRBD2
V: TRBV29-1
CDR3: CSVARYTLAGASTDEQFF

D: NA
V: TRBV27
CDR3: CASSSGLNIGETQYF